This T cell receptor beta chain was captured in a study of shared clonotypes between healthy human individuals. With V trimmed by 3 bases and J by 2 bases, 8 bases remained unmatched. There are 18 residues in the CDR3. The V gene's germline CDR1 is SGHRS and CDR2 YFSETQ. The data were produced by immunoSEQ multiplex PCR, yet TCRdb's version contains in-frame clones alone and is incomplete. The sample lists 2.3 million or so clones, 80% to 95% occurring once. The V call is TRBV5-1, the J call TRBJ2-3; 14 bases line up with TRBD2. The receptor comes from a young man in good health. Some clones in this sample may be carry-over from other donors' samples. The sample consisted of naive CD4+ T cells from PBMCs. Indicated subset: CD45RA+ positively selected. The CDR3 DNA is TGCGCCAGCAGCTCCCCCGGGACTAGCGGGAGCCACACAGATACGCAGTATTTT. Amino acids: CASSSPGTSGSHTDTQYF.